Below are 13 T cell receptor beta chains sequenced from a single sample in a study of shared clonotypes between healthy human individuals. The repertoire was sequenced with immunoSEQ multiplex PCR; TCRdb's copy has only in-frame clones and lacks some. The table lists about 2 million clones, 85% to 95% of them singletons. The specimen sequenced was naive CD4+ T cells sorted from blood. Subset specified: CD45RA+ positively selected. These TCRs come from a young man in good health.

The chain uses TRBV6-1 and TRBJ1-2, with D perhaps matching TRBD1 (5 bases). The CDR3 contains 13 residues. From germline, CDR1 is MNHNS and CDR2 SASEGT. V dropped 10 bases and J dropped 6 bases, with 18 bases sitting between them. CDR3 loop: CATPWGLGDGYTF. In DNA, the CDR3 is TGTGCCACCCCTTGGGGACTAGGGGATGGCTACACCTTC.

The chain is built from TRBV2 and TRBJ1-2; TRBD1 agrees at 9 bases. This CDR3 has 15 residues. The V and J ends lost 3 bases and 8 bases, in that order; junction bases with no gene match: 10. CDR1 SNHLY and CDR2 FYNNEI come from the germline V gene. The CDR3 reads CASSDPGQGLRGYTF. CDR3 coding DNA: TGTGCCAGCAGTGACCCGGGACAGGGCCTTCGCGGCTACACCTTC.

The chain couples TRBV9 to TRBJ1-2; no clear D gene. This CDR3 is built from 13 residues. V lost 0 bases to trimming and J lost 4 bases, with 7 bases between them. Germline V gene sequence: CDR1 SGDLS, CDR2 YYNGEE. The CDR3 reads CASSVDQSYGYTF. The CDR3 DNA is TGTGCCAGCAGCGTAGACCAAAGCTATGGCTACACCTTC.

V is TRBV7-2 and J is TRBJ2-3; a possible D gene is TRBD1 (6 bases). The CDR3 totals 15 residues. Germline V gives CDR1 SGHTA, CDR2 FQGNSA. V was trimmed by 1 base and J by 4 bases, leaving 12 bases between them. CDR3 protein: CASSLEGQFSDTQYF. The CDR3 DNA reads TGTGCCAGCAGCTTAGAAGGACAGTTTTCAGATACGCAGTATTTT.

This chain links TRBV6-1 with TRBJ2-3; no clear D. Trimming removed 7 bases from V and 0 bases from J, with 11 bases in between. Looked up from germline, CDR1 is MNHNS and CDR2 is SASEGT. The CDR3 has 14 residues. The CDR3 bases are TGTGCCAGCACACTCTTGGACAGCACAGATACGCAGTATTTT. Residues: CASTLLDSTDTQYF.

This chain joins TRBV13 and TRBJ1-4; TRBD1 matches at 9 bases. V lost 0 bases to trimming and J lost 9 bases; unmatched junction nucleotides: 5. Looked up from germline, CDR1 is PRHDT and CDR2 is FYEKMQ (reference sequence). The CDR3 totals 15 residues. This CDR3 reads CASSLGWGQGQKLFF. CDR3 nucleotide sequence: TGTGCCAGCAGCTTAGGTTGGGGACAGGGACAAAAACTGTTTTTT.

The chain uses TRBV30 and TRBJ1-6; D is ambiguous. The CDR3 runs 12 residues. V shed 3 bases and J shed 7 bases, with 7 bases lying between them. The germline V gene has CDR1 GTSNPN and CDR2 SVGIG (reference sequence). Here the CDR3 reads CAWRGPNSPLHF. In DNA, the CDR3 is TGTGCCTGGAGGGGCCCAAATTCACCCCTCCACTTT.

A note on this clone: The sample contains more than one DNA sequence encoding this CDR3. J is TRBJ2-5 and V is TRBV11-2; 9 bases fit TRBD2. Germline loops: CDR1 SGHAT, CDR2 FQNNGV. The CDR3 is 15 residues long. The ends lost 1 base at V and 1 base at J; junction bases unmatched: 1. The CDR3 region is CASSLGAGGQETQYF. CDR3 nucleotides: TGTGCCAGCAGCTTAGGAGCGGGGGGCCAAGAGACCCAGTACTTC.

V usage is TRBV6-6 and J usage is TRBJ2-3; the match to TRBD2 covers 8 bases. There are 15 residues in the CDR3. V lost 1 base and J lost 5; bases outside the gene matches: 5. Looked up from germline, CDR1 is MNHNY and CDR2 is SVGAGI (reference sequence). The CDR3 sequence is CASSYLSGSGDTQYF. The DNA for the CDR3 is TGTGCCAGCAGTTACTTAAGCGGGAGTGGAGATACGCAGTATTTT.

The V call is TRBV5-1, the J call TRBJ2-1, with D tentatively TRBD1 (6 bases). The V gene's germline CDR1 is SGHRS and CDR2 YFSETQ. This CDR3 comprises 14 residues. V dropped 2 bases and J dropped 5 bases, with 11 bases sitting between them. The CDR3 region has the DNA TGCGCCAGCAGCTTCACCGGGGACAACAATGAGCAGTTCTTC. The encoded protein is CASSFTGDNNEQFF.

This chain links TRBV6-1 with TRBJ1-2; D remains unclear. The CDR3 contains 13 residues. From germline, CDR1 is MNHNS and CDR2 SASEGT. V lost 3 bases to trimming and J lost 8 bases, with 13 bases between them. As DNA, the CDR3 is TGTGCCAGCAGTGAGTTAGATTTCACCGGCTACACCTTC. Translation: CASSELDFTGYTF.

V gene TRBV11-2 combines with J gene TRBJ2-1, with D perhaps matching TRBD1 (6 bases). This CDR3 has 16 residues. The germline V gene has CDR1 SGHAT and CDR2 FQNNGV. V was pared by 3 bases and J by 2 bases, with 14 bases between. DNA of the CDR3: TGTGCCAGCAGCTTCACCGGGACAAAGACCTACAATGAGCAGTTCTTC. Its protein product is CASSFTGTKTYNEQFF.

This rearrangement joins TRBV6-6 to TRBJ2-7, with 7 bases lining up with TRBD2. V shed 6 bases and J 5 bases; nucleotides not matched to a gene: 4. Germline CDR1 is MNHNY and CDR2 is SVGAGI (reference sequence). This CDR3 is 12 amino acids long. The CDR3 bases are TGTGCCAGCAGCCCCCGGGAGGACGAGCAGTACTTC. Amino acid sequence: CASSPREDEQYF.